In this sample, the clone carrying this T cell receptor beta chain turned up a few times. Antigen: not known. The data derive from a study of CD8 T cells in ankylosing spondylitis. Study-level points and caveats: Reportedly, significant enrichment of disease-linked clones occurred in matched ankylosing spondylitis synovial fluid. Prior literature has documented some motif variants in synovial fluid and blood from reactive arthritis. The study identified a TCR beta motif of under ten highly homologous variants that appeared characteristic of ankylosing spondylitis blood.

CDR1 and CDR2 from the germline V gene are SGHVS and FQNEAQ. V was pared by 2 bases and J by 5 bases, with 13 bases between. This CDR3 spans 14 amino acids. TCRdb reprocessed the 5' RACE reads via MiXCR and lists one record per CDR3 protein. The sample has under 170,000 distinct CDR3 sequences; 40% to 50% are singletons. The sequenced sample was synovial fluid, either unsorted or a sorted T cell fraction (not recorded which). The chain is built from TRBV7-8 and TRBJ2-7; no firm D call. The receptor was isolated from a male donor with ankylosing spondylitis. CDR3: CASSLSFGVNEQYF. The CDR3, as DNA: TGTGCCAGCAGCTTAAGTTTTGGGGTTAACGAGCAGTACTTC.